The source of this TCR beta chain is a study of shared clonotypes between healthy human individuals. On the study more broadly: CD4 naive and memory got three plates each, CD8 naive two, CD8 memory one.

As for this clone: Its antigen remains unidentified. Other DNA sequences of this sample code for an identical CDR3.

The CDR3 extends over 17 amino acids. Germline V gene data show CDR1 as WNHNN and CDR2 as SYGVQD (reference sequence). The V segment lost 1 base and the J segment 7 bases; nucleotides outside the gene matches: 13. This table comes from immunoSEQ multiplex PCR, and its TCRdb copy is limited to in-frame clones, with some not included. Of 2 million or so clones in the sample, about 95% were seen once. CD8 cells classed as naive were CD45RO-negative and positively selected for CCR7, excluding terminally differentiated effector memory CD45RA+ cells. Study-level results: Naive CD4 clonotype sharing across several donors was about 5%. Non-shared clonotypes displayed generation probabilities falling below those of clonotypes present in all four donors.

V and J are TRBV10-1 and TRBJ2-7; 10 bases map to TRBD1. The clonotype comes from a man aged 18 to 29 in good health. What was sequenced was naive CD8+ T cells sorted from blood. The CDR3 here is CASSEFSGTGVGYEQYF. CDR3 DNA sequence: TGCGCCAGCAGTGAGTTCTCCGGGACAGGGGTGGGATATGAGCAGTACTTC.